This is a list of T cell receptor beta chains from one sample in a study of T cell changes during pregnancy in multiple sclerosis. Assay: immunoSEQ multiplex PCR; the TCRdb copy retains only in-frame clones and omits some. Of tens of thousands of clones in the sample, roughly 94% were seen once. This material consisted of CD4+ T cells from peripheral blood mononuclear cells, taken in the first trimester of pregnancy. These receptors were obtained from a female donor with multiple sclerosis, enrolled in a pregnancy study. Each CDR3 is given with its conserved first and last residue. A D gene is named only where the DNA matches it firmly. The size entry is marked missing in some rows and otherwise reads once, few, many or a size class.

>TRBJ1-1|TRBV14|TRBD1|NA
CASSRTGGTTEAFF
TGTGCCAGCAGCAGGACAGGGGGCACCACTGAAGCTTTCTTT
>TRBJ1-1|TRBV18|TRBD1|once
CASSLDAWTGTGFDTEAFF
TGTGCCAGCTCACTCGACGCGTGGACCGGGACAGGGTTTGACACTGAAGCTTTCTTT
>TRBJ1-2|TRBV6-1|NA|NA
CASWALTSGRYTF
TGTGCCAGCTGGGCACTTACCTCTGGTCGCTACACCTTC
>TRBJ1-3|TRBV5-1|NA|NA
CASSLAPVTGNTIYF
TGCGCCAGCAGCTTGGCCCCGGTCACTGGAAACACCATATATTTT
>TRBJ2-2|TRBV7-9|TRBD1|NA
CASSLDRGRSGELFF
TGTGCCAGCAGCTTAGACAGGGGGCGTTCCGGGGAGCTGTTTTTT
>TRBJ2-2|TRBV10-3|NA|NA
CAISEAITGELFF
TGTGCCATCAGTGAGGCGATTACCGGGGAGCTGTTTTTT
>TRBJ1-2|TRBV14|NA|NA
CASSQEVAGTYGYIF
TGTGCCAGCAGCCAAGAGGTGGCGGGGACCTATGGCTACATCTTC
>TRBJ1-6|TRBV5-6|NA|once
CASSVDPQINSPLHF
TGTGCCAGCAGCGTGGACCCGCAGATTAATTCACCCCTCCACTTT
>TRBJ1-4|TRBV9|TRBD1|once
CASSVAGQGLNEKLFF
TGTGCCAGCAGCGTAGCTGGACAGGGCCTTAATGAAAAACTGTTTTTT
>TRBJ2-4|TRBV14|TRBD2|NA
CASSQIGGGDIQYF
TGTGCCAGCAGCCAAATCGGCGGGGGGGACATTCAGTACTTC
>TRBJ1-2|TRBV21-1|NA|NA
CASSSFQGGDGYTF
TGTGCCAGCAGTTCCTTCCAGGGGGGAGATGGCTACACCTTC
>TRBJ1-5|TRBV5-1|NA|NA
CASSLIPDINQPQHF
TGCGCCAGCAGCTTGATTCCGGACATCAATCAGCCCCAGCATTTT
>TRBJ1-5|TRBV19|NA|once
CATNTGVNQPQHF
TGTGCCACTAATACAGGCGTAAATCAGCCCCAGCATTTT
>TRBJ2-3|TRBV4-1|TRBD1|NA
CASSQDRTGEGTDTQYF
TGCGCCAGCAGCCAAGATCGGACAGGGGAGGGGACAGATACGCAGTATTTT
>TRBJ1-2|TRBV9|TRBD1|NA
CASSVDHRGPFLYGYTF
TGTGCCAGCAGCGTAGACCACAGGGGGCCCTTTTTATATGGCTACACCTTC
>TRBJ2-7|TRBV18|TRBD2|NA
CASSPRGGFYEQYF
TGTGCCAGCTCACCTCGGGGGGGGTTCTACGAGCAGTACTTC
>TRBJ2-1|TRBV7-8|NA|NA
CASSPPLRSSSYNEQFF
TGTGCCAGCAGCCCCCCGTTGCGGTCAAGCTCCTACAATGAGCAGTTCTTC
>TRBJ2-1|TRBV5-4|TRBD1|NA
CASSLGDRGNNEQFF
TGTGCCAGCAGCTTGGGGGACAGGGGAAACAATGAGCAGTTCTTC
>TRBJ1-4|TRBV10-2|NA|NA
CASRSRGNEKLFF
TGCGCCAGCAGATCCAGGGGTAATGAAAAACTGTTTTTT
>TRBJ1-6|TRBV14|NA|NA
CASSPGWDSPLHF
TGTGCCAGCAGCCCAGGGTGGGATTCACCCCTCCACTTT
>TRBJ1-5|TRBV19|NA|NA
CASSIRDSNQPQHF
TGTGCCAGTAGTATCCGGGATAGCAATCAGCCCCAGCATTTT
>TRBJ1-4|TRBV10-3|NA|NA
CAISDRQNEKLFF
TGTGCCATCAGTGACCGACAGAATGAAAAACTGTTTTTT
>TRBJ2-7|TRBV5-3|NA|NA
CARSLSGRGNEQYF
TGTGCCAGAAGCTTGTCCGGCAGGGGTAACGAGCAGTACTTC
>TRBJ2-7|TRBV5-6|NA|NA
CASSLGQGFYEQYF
TGTGCCAGCAGCTTGGGCCAGGGCTTCTACGAGCAGTACTTC
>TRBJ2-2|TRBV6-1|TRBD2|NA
CASSEPGGRTGELFF
TGTGCCAGCAGTGAACCGGGGGGTCGCACCGGGGAGCTGTTTTTT
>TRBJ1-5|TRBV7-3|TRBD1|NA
CASSSLKGAQILGMHSNQPQHF
TGTGCCAGCAGCTCCCTAAAGGGGGCCCAAATTCTCGGGATGCATAGCAATCAGCCCCAGCATTTT
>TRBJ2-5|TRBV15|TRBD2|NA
CATSRDPAGGQETQYF
TGTGCCACCAGCAGAGATCCAGCGGGGGGCCAAGAGACCCAGTACTTC
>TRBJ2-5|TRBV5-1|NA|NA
CASSLVGGGETQYF
TGCGCCAGCAGCTTGGTGGGGGGAGGAGAGACCCAGTACTTC
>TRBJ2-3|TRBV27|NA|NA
CASRVGTTDTQYF
TGTGCCAGCCGAGTAGGGACTACAGATACGCAGTATTTT
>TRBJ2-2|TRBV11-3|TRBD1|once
CASSLETGADTGELFF
TGTGCCAGCAGCTTAGAAACAGGGGCTGACACCGGGGAGCTGTTTTTT
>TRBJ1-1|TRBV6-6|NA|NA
CASSRAGVWNTEAFF
TGTGCCAGCAGTCGAGCAGGGGTATGGAACACTGAAGCTTTCTTT
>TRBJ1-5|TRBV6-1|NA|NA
CASNLGAQPQHF
TGTGCCAGTAATCTGGGGGCTCAGCCCCAGCATTTT
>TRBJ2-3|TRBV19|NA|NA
CACNSPGTATDTQYF
TGTGCCTGCAACTCCCCCGGGACTGCCACAGATACGCAGTATTTT
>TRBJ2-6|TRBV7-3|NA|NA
CASSLTSGVGANVLTF
TGTGCCAGCAGCTTAACATCCGGGGTTGGGGCCAACGTCCTGACTTTC
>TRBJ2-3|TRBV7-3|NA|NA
CASSRVVGDTQYF
TGTGCCAGCAGCCGGGTGGTGGGAGATACGCAGTATTTT
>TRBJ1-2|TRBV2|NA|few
CASSAGHAATF
TGTGCCAGCAGTGCTGGACACGCGGCCACCTTC
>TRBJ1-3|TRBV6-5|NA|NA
CASSPRVNSGNTIYF
TGTGCCAGCAGTCCCAGGGTGAACTCTGGAAACACCATATATTTT
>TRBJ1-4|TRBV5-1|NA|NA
CASSLEHNEKLFF
TGCGCCAGCAGCTTGGAACACAATGAAAAACTGTTTTTT
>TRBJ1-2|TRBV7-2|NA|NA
CASSPGGSADVSYGYTF
TGTGCCAGCAGCCCCGGGGGTAGTGCTGATGTTAGCTATGGCTACACCTTC
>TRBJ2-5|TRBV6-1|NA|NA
CASSEIRGGGTQYF
TGTGCCAGCAGTGAAATCAGGGGCGGGGGGACCCAGTACTTC
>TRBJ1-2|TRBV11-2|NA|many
CASSLGDSRSGHTF
TGTGCCAGCAGCTTAGGGGACTCCCGTAGTGGCCACACCTTC
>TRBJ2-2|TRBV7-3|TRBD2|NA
CASSLSGGNGELFF
TGTGCCAGCAGCTTAAGCGGGGGTAACGGGGAGCTGTTTTTT
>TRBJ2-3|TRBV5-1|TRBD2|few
CASSPRDYPDPDTQYF
TGCGCCAGCAGCCCCCGGGACTACCCCGACCCAGATACGCAGTATTTT
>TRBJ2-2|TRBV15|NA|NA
CATSRSGAGTGELFF
TGTGCCACCAGCAGGTCAGGCGCGGGAACCGGGGAGCTGTTTTTT
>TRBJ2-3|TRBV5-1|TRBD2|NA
CASKAGTSGSTDTQYF
TGCGCCAGCAAAGCCGGGACTAGCGGTAGCACAGATACGCAGTATTTT
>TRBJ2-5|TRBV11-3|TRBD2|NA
CASSYGLGETQYF
TGTGCCAGCAGTTACGGACTAGGAGAGACCCAGTACTTC
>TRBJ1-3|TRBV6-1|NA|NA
CASGGGGTSGNTIYF
TGTGCCAGCGGCGGCGGGGGGACCTCTGGAAACACCATATATTTT
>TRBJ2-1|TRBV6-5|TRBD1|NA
CASSSSGGTYNEQFF
TGTGCCAGCAGTTCCTCAGGGGGAACCTACAATGAGCAGTTCTTC